This T cell receptor (beta chain) appears in the sequencing data of a study of beta chain features in type 1 diabetes. Regarding the study as a whole: The study found that naive, central memory and Treg TCRB repertoires appeared more similar in patients than in healthy donors. Whether HLA type affects TCRB rearrangement stayed undetermined in the present work. Moderate yet significant TCRB CDR3 shortening was seen in Type 1 diabetes patients in all four CD4+ subsets.

Unmatched junction bases numbered 2, after V lost 0 bases and J lost 5 bases. The CDR3 is 13 residues long. Germline V gene lookup returns CDR1 SGDLS and CDR2 YYNGEE. Sequencing targeted expressed TCRB transcripts, as all isolated RNA had been reverse transcribed. Only in-frame clones appear in the TCRdb table, and some are missing; sequencing was by immunoSEQ multiplex PCR. There are hundreds of thousands of clones in the sample; around an eighth occur only once, and around 0.015% lies in the top ten. Based on CD45RO/CCR7/CD25/CD127/CD95/CD27, CD4+ regulatory, stem cell-like memory, naive and central memory cells were sorted. Remarks on this clone: Its antigen is still unknown.

The receptor's source is a man aged 18 to 30 in good health. J is TRBJ2-7 and V is TRBV9, with 7 bases aligning to TRBD2. The specimen was naive CD4+ T cells from blood. The CDR3 protein is CASSVAGGHEQYF. In DNA form, the CDR3 reads TGTGCCAGCAGCGTAGCGGGGGGACACGAGCAGTACTTC.